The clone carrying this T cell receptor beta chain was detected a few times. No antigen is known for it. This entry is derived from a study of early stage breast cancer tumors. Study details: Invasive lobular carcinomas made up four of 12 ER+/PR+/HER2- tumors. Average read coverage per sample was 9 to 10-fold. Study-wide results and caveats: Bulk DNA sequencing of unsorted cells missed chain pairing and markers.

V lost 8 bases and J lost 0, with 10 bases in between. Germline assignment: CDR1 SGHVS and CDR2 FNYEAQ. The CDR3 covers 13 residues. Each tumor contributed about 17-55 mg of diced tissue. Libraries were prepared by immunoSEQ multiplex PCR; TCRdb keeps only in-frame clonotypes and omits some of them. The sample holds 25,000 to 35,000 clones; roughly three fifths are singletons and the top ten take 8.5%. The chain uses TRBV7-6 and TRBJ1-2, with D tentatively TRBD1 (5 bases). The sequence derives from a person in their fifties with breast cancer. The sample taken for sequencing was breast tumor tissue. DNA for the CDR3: TGTGCCAGCGCGACAGCCGCTAACTATGGCTACACCTTC. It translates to CASATAANYGYTF.